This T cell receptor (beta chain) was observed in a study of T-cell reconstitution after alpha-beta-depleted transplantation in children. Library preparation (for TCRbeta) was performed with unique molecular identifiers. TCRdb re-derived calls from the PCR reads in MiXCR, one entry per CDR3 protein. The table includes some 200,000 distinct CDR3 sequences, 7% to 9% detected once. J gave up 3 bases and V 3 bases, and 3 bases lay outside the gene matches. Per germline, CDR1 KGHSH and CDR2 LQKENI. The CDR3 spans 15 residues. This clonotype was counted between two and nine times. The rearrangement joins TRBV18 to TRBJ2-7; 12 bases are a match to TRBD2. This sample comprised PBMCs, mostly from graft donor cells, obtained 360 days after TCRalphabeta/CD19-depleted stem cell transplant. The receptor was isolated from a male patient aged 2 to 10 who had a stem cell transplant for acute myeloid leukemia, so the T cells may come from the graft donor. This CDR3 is CASSPAGLAGYEQYF. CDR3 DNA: TGTGCCAGCTCACCCGCGGGACTAGCGGGCTACGAGCAGTACTTC.